Following are 23 T cell receptor beta chains from one sample sequenced in a study of blood T cell repertoires in COVID-19. Sequenced by immunoSEQ multiplex PCR; TCRdb stores in-frame clones only, minus some. The sample shows some 250,000 clones, 70% to 90% of them seen only once. Sequencing was done on a sample of PBMCs or T cells enriched from blood (not recorded which). The origin of the receptors is a woman aged 45 to 65 who had recovered from COVID-19.

V usage is TRBV20-1 and J usage is TRBJ2-5; the match to TRBD1 covers 8 bases. Trimming at V came to 3 bases and at J to 7 bases, leaving 7 bases not matched to a gene. This CDR3 has 13 amino acids. Looked up from germline, CDR1 is DFQATT and CDR2 is SNEGSKA (reference sequence). DNA for the CDR3: TGCAGTGCTAGTGGACAGGGAACTGGGACCCAGTACTTC. Amino acid sequence: CSASGQGTGTQYF.

This chain connects TRBV5-1 to TRBJ2-7, with 10 bases fitting TRBD2. This CDR3 is 17 amino acids long. V was clipped by 1 base and J by 1 base; unmatched bases: 8. Germline loops: CDR1 SGHRS, CDR2 YFSETQ. Here the CDR3 reads CASSLSITSGDSYEQYF. CDR3 nucleotide sequence: TGCGCCAGCAGCTTGTCGATAACTAGCGGGGATTCCTACGAGCAGTACTTC.

The rearrangement joins TRBV15 to TRBJ1-1, with D unresolved. Trimming shortened V by 1 base and J by 5 bases, and 11 bases separated the two germline ends. From germline, CDR1 is LNHNV and CDR2 YYDKDF (reference sequence). CDR3 length: 14 residues. The CDR3 loop reads CATSRGRFRTEAFF. CDR3 sequence (DNA): TGTGCCACCAGCAGAGGAAGGTTCAGGACTGAAGCTTTCTTT.

This clone was seen just once. V gene TRBV4-1 combines with J gene TRBJ2-7, with 7 positions matching TRBD1. Germline CDR1 MGHRA, CDR2 YSYEKL. J was trimmed by 5 bases and V by 1 base; bases with no gene match: 8. CDR3 size: 15 residues. DNA for the CDR3: TGCGCCAGCAGCCAAGGACGGACAGGCTTTAACGAGCAGTACTTC. Its translation: CASSQGRTGFNEQYF.

The chain employs TRBV7-8 and TRBJ1-1; no clear D gene. Germline V gene data show CDR1 as SGHVS and CDR2 as FQNEAQ. V dropped 3 bases and J dropped 3 bases, with 11 bases sitting between them. There are 14 residues in the CDR3. As DNA, the CDR3 is TGTGCCAGCAGCTTCGGTGTCACCTACACTGAAGCTTTCTTT. It codes for CASSFGVTYTEAFF.

Of note for this clone: Other nucleotide sequences in the sample specify the same CDR3. This chain connects TRBV7-2 to TRBJ2-1; D gene ambiguous. CDR3 length: 14 residues. Trimming took 4 bases from V and 9 from J, leaving 16 bases between them. The germline CDR1 and CDR2 sequences are SGHTA and FQGNSA. The chain's CDR3 is CASSSKSGRGEQFF. The DNA of the CDR3 is TGTGCCAGCAGCTCGAAGTCTGGGCGTGGTGAGCAGTTCTTC.

This rearrangement joins TRBV5-6 to TRBJ1-2; a weak D match, TRBD1 (6 bases). The germline V and J ends were trimmed by 2 bases and 4 bases, with 9 bases remaining between them. The germline gives CDR1 SGHDT, CDR2 YYEEEE. The CDR3 is 13 residues long. The CDR3 region is CASSFYRAYGYTF. The CDR3 DNA reads as TGTGCCAGCAGCTTTTACAGGGCCTATGGCTACACCTTC.

The chain recombines TRBV5-1 with TRBJ1-2; unclear D gene. The V gene's germline CDR1 is SGHRS and CDR2 YFSETQ. Trimming cost V 4 bases and J 5 bases, with 18 bases left between them. The CDR3 loop spans 15 amino acids. This CDR3 is CASSPGKDNHYGYTF. CDR3 DNA: TGCGCCAGCAGCCCAGGCAAGGATAACCATTATGGCTACACCTTC.

This chain connects TRBV6-5 to TRBJ1-2; 8 positions match TRBD1. V shed 6 bases, J shed 5 bases, and the junction held 11 bases outside the gene matches. CDR1 is MNHEY, CDR2 SVGAGI, per germline. The CDR3 has 15 amino acids. Written as DNA, the CDR3 is TGTGCCAGCAGACCCCTCCAGGGGGCGCATTATGGCTACACCTTC. Its translation: CASRPLQGAHYGYTF.

This clone came up a few times. The J gene is TRBJ1-5, the V gene TRBV6-6; 8 bases line up with TRBD1. The V and J ends lost 4 bases and 1 base, in that order; junction bases with no gene match: 3. Per germline, CDR1 MNHNY and CDR2 SVGAGI (reference sequence). CDR3 length: 15 residues. CDR3: CASSLGQASNQPQHF. CDR3 sequence (DNA): TGTGCCAGCAGTTTGGGACAGGCAAGCAATCAGCCCCAGCATTTT.

The chain uses TRBV25-1 and TRBJ1-1; D uncertain. V gave up 1 base and J gave up 0 bases, with 9 bases separating them. There are 15 residues in the CDR3. Germline values: CDR1 MGHDK, CDR2 SYGVNS. The CDR3 protein is CASSELGKMNTEAFF. CDR3 DNA sequence: TGTGCCAGCAGTGAATTGGGCAAGATGAACACTGAAGCTTTCTTT.

A few counts support this clone. The chain carries TRBV19 and TRBJ1-2; 8 bases match TRBD1. V shed 10 bases and J 8 bases; nucleotides not matched to a gene: 18. The germline gives CDR1 LNHDA, CDR2 SQIVND (reference sequence). This CDR3 comprises 15 residues. In DNA, the CDR3 is TGTGCCACCAGGGGCCGGTACAGGGGGATGGACGGCTACACCTTC. It encodes CATRGRYRGMDGYTF. Complete variable domain (other parts from reference TRBV19 and TRBJ1-2): DGGITQSPKYLFRKEGQNVTLSCEQNLNHDAMYWYRQDPGQGLRLIYYSQIVNDFQKGDIAEGYSVSREKKESFPLTVTSAQKNPTAFYLCATRGRYRGMDGYTFGSGTRLTVV.

The chain employs TRBV28 and TRBJ2-3; TRBD2 matches 14 bases. Per the germline V gene, CDR1 is MDHEN and CDR2 is SYDVKM. J was trimmed by 2 bases and V by 2 bases; bases with no gene match: 6. This CDR3 has 18 amino acids. This chain's CDR3 is CASSLPRTSGRLTDTQYF. CDR3 coding DNA: TGTGCCAGCAGTTTACCCAGGACTAGCGGGAGGCTCACAGATACGCAGTATTTT.

The chain recombines TRBV3-1 (or the pseudogene TRBV3-2) with TRBJ2-5; TRBD2 might be the D (5 bases). Trimming cost V 4 bases and J 0 bases, with 9 bases left between them. CDR1 and CDR2 (germline): LGHDT, YNNKEL (reference sequence). This CDR3 region has 14 residues. The CDR3 region has the DNA TGTGCCAGCAGCCTACAGAGGGACCAAGAGACCCAGTACTTC. Residues: CASSLQRDQETQYF.

The rearrangement links TRBV3-1 (or the pseudogene TRBV3-2) to TRBJ2-3; possibly TRBD2 for D (6 bases). Trimming removed 4 bases from V and 5 bases from J, with 10 bases in between. Germline V CDR1 and CDR2: LGHDT, YNNKEL (reference sequence). The CDR3 loop spans 13 amino acids. This CDR3 reads CASSLTSLDTQYF. CDR3 nucleotides: TGTGCCAGCAGCCTCACTAGCCTAGATACGCAGTATTTT.

The V gene is TRBV6-5, the J gene TRBJ2-5, with D perhaps matching TRBD1 (5 bases). Germline CDR1 reads MNHEY; CDR2 reads SVGAGI. V was cut by 6 bases and J by 10 bases, with 24 bases left in between. This CDR3 has 15 residues. This CDR3 is CASRQAPPGPVDQYF. The CDR3 region has the DNA TGTGCCAGCAGACAGGCCCCCCCCGGTCCCGTGGACCAGTACTTC.

The rearrangement uses TRBV7-2 and TRBJ1-5; the D gene is possibly TRBD1 (5 bases). Trimming stripped 6 bases from V and 0 bases from J, with 12 bases between. This CDR3 contains 15 residues. Germline V CDR1 and CDR2: SGHTA, FQGNSA. The CDR3, as DNA: TGTGCCAGCAGTCGGAAGACAGCTAGCAATCAGCCCCAGCATTTT. Residues: CASSRKTASNQPQHF.

The chain couples TRBV2 to TRBJ1-5; 8 nucleotides match TRBD1. CDR1 and CDR2 (germline): SNHLY, FYNNEI. The CDR3 is 13 residues long. The ends lost 10 bases at V and 6 bases at J; junction bases unmatched: 8. DNA of the CDR3: TGTGCCACTAATGACAGGGGAGGTCAGCCCCAGCATTTT. Protein sequence: CATNDRGGQPQHF.

The V gene is TRBV18, the J gene TRBJ1-1; no definite D call. Germline V gives CDR1 KGHSH, CDR2 LQKENI. Trimming stripped 0 bases from V and 5 bases from J, with 16 bases between. The CDR3 contains 16 residues. CDR3 nucleotides: TGTGCCAGCTCACCACCAAGCGGCGGGGTCAAGACTGAAGCTTTCTTT. Translated: CASSPPSGGVKTEAFF.

This chain uses TRBV15 with TRBJ1-5; tentatively, D is TRBD1 (5 bases). The CDR3 is 15 residues long. Per germline, CDR1 LNHNV and CDR2 YYDKDF (reference sequence). V shed 7 bases and J shed 2 bases, with 15 bases lying between them. CDR3 DNA: TGTGCCACCACGTTCTCGGGAGGGGGCAATCAGCCCCAGCATTTT. Translated, it gives CATTFSGGGNQPQHF.

This chain links TRBV2 with TRBJ2-1; TRBD2 agrees at 12 bases. In germline, CDR1 is SNHLY, CDR2 FYNNEI. The CDR3 is 14 residues long. After removal of 5 bases from V and 7 bases from J, the junction contained 3 bases not matched to a gene. CDR3: CASSWTSGTNEQFF. In DNA, the CDR3 is TGTGCCAGCAGTTGGACTAGCGGGACGAATGAGCAGTTCTTC.

The chain employs TRBV7-2 and TRBJ1-2; D unresolved. Trimming shortened V by 0 bases and J by 2 bases, and 13 bases separated the two germline ends. Germline V gene sequence: CDR1 SGHTA, CDR2 FQGNSA. CDR3 length equals 16 residues. The CDR3 reads CASSLAWQAMNYGYTF. The CDR3 DNA sequence: TGTGCCAGCAGCTTAGCCTGGCAGGCGATGAACTATGGCTACACCTTC.

The chain is built from TRBV28 and TRBJ1-2, with 10 bases aligning to TRBD1. Germline loops: CDR1 MDHEN, CDR2 SYDVKM. Trimming at V came to 5 bases and at J to 3 bases, leaving 9 bases not matched to a gene. The CDR3 runs 16 residues. CDR3 nucleotide sequence: TGTGCCAGCAGTCTCGGTGGGGGACAGGGGTACTATGGCTACACCTTC. Protein sequence: CASSLGGGQGYYGYTF.